The sequence of this T cell receptor (beta chain) was determined in a study of cytomegalovirus exposure and HLA in healthy donors listed by TCRdb under 2017. Background for the entire study: According to an earlier analysis of several hundred of the donors, about 179 million T cells yielded 117 million unique TCR beta sequences and about 300 Gb of sequence data. All discovery cohort repertoires had been generated on a single sequencing platform. The number of donors typed differed by locus, with about 629-630 for A, B, C, DRB1 and DQB1, around 500 for DQA1, 606 for DPA1, and around 430 for DPB1. An early release covering 550 to 700 HLA-typed donors comprised roughly 300 gigabases of sequencing data and tens of millions of unique TCR sequences. Among 350 to 400 genotyped donors of the cohort, an average of about 240,000 unique TCR beta nucleotide sequences were sequenced per donor, 15% to 20% of them non-productive. To predict cytomegalovirus infection status, the study brought together high-throughput TCR immunosequencing, statistical association of individual TCRs with disease status, and machine learning. The later analysis used no new phenotypic data to find candidate immune exposures, relying instead on TCR beta sequences and their occurrence across donors. Class I and class II HLA loci were covered by the typing at four-digit resolution. Of the 350 to 450 genotyped donors, less than 85% were placed in the genetic ancestry cluster associated with self-reported Caucasian donors. Because of strong linkage in the cohort, a handful of DR-DQ haplotypes were treated as single units for association and clustering. The study aimed to test whether signatures of past pathogen exposure could be identified by cataloging public T cell receptors. Besides the first cohort of 550 to 750 subjects, a separate validation cohort made up of roughly 120 different subjects was used. In a later analysis, previously published TCR beta repertoires from hundreds of donors were re-analyzed and high-resolution HLA genotyping was added so that TCR occurrence patterns could be studied. Alongside the repertoire data, information on donor age, sex, ethnicity and CMV serostatus was compiled. Using immunosequencing, the study profiled T cell repertoires from 500 to 800 subjects and related those repertoires to cytomegalovirus serostatus. In an earlier analysis of a few hundred of the donors, high-throughput TCR beta sequencing was used to judge whether each TCR beta V gene segment behaved as functional or pseudogenic. A later genetic analysis took genome-wide SNP genotypes for about 60% of the roughly 670 donors and used that subset as a discovery cohort.

Comment on this clone: Its antigen remains undetermined. Base qualities were left out, and no much larger clone turns up one base away.

The library came from the immunoSEQ multiplex PCR assay. The multiplex PCR relied on a mix of 60 forward primers for TCR Vbeta segments and 13 reverse primers for TCR Jbeta segments. Amplification of the CDR3 region of rearranged TCR beta genes was performed with a multiplex PCR assay on genomic DNA. Amplified TCR beta libraries were sequenced as 87-base-pair reads on the Illumina HiSeq System. In the original analysis: A later analysis tallied roughly 80 million unique TCR beta chains across the 660 or so repertoires, and some 10 million of those chains were shared by two or more donors. Raw reads were error-corrected and collapsed into unique sequences with a nearest-neighbor algorithm that merged closely related sequences to remove PCR and sequencing errors. Alignment of CDR3 sequences to IMGT reference sequences was used to assign V, D and J gene segments. For a sequence to be retained, a match of at least six nucleotides to both a V gene segment and a J gene segment was required. A rearrangement counted as productive if the CDR3 had no stop codons and remained in frame with V and J, and every other rearrangement counted as non-productive. Following IMGT convention, CDR3 was defined as the stretch from the second conserved V-encoded cysteine up to the conserved J-encoded phenylalanine. In an earlier analysis of 500 to 650 of the donors, sequences lacking an unambiguous match to a single V gene segment were excluded. In an earlier analysis of around 600 of the donors, V segments were called functional above 56.7% productive rearrangements and were called segregating when the between-donor standard deviation exceeded 5%. To diagnose cytomegalovirus status from the catalog of TCR beta chain sequences, a statistical classification framework was built. In a later analysis, TCR nucleotide sequences were compared against IMGT/GENE-DB human TR gene sequences so that V and J genes could be assigned. In a later analysis, CDR3 sequences and most-parsimonious VDJ recombination scenarios were assigned using the TCRdist pipeline. In a later analysis, each TCR beta chain was defined by its CDR3 amino acid sequence together with its V-gene family, and reads without a unique V-gene family were excluded. To address suspected cross-contamination and a sequencing artifact, a later analysis removed 550 to 750 highly shared, low-generation-probability nucleotide sequences. In a later analysis, a clonal expansion index for each public chain was calculated from normalized within-repertoire ranks of inferred template counts. Generation probabilities in a later analysis came from a VDJ recombination model fitted to out-of-frame rearrangements, and those results were checked against IGoR. In a later analysis, hypergeometric tests were used to score TCR-TCR, TCR-HLA and TCR-CMV co-occurrence, with a repertoire-size bias correction applied to TCR pairs. To estimate false discovery rates, a later analysis permuted the HLA or CMV assignments 20 times. In a later analysis, co-occurring TCRs were grouped using DBSCAN, and TCRdist sequence similarity was added for clustering within HLA-allele-positive subsets. For co-occurrence clustering, repertoires with fewer than 30,000 or more than 120,000 public chains were excluded, along with roughly 5 repertoires with anomalous nucleotide sharing. TCRdb holds this immuneACCESS table with in-frame rearrangements only. Some clones are missing; in checked studies, unresolved V genes explain under half, and the rest has no known cause. V and J calls and clone size are as listed in that table; D and trimming were resolved from the DNA. The sample yields 200,000 or so clones; around 70% were counted once. The ten biggest clones cover 2.6% of the sample.

Study-level results and caveats: Most TCR sequences were observed very rarely across donors, whereas some public TCRs were present in many individuals. The 87-base-pair reads could not distinguish some IMGT-functional V segments, including TRBV6-2 and TRBV6-3, so those segments were excluded. The earlier analysis of approximately 540 of the donors excluded some 15 rarely observed V segments, including chromosome 9 orphons, because counts were too low. A cluster of highly shared sequence variants was judged likely to represent a technical artifact of the sequencing pipeline. A later analysis reported that several top co-occurrence clusters appeared linked to parvovirus B19, influenza, CMV and Epstein-Barr virus. The study gave a list of about 150 TCR beta chains associated with cytomegalovirus. In both the original and validation cohorts, the classifier was reported to diagnose cytomegalovirus status with high specificity and sensitivity. In an earlier analysis of around 500 of the donors, most TCR beta V segments appeared in productive rearrangements about 90% or about 30% of the time, broadly matching IMGT annotations. Compared with equally common non-associated chains, HLA-associated TCR beta chains in a later analysis were more clonally expanded and had lower generation probabilities. According to a later genetic analysis, donors in an Asian-associated ancestry cluster had fewer N-insertions in productive TCRs than the approximately 670-donor mean. In a later analysis, most CMV-associated TCR beta chains were found to appear HLA-restricted, with HLA associations seemingly driven largely by CMV exposure. The only immune exposure information available for the cohort was CMV serostatus. HLA typing was unavailable for some donors at each locus, so association tests used only the typed subset. The presence/absence analyses assumed that sequencing depth was roughly uniform across donors, and that assumption may not be true. It was suggested by the authors that the approach could potentially be generalized to other disease states and immunological phenotypes. A later genetic analysis associated a missense DCLRE1C variant with V-gene and J-gene trimming of TCR beta chains, and an independent cohort replicated the association. Correlated functional status among segregating V segments might be attributable to linkage disequilibrium, but an unknown experimental factor could not be ruled out. According to a later analysis, TCR association rates differed among HLA loci, with DRB1 alleles showing the most associated TCRs and HLA-C alleles showing the fewest. Specific HLA alleles were associated with 15,000 to 20,000 TCR beta sequences at a false discovery rate of 0.05 in a later analysis. A further reported finding was that TCR beta sequences accurately predicted the HLA-A and HLA-B alleles for most subjects in the first cohort. The cohort was sequenced for TCR beta chains only, and without alpha or paired-chain data the features that could be detected were limited. In vitro tests confirmed that three of the cytomegalovirus-associated TCR beta chains recognize cytomegalovirus antigens. When HLA alleles, especially DR and DQ, strongly co-occurred, TCR associations were difficult to assign to individual alleles.

The CDR3 spans 16 residues, from the cysteine through the phenylalanine. Only the CDR3 portion is preserved as DNA: 48 bases, with reading frame beginning at the first base. Unmatched junction bases come to 11, with V trimmed by 3 bases and J by 4 bases. CDR1 and CDR2 are drawn from the germline V gene: SGDLS, YYNGEE. The cohort was made up of roughly 670 healthy bone marrow donors. Cohort members were all nominally healthy when sampled, although unrecorded immune exposures were likely present. The donor tested CMV seropositive, placing the donor among the 250 to 350 seropositive members of the cohort. A peripheral blood sample was collected from each donor, and TCR beta sequencing was performed on peripheral blood mononuclear cells. Genomic DNA was extracted from the blood cell samples with the Qiagen DNeasy Blood Extraction Kit.

Material for sequencing was PBMCs. The chain is assembled from TRBV9 and TRBJ2-5, and 8 junction bases match TRBD2. The source is a man aged 40-49 years in good health and CMV-seropositive. DNA sequence: TGTGCCAGCAGCGGCCAACCGGGGGGGGGCAGAGAGACCCAGTACTTC. It specifies CASSGQPGGGRETQYF.